This T cell receptor (beta chain) was sequenced during a study of human T cells and chemical hapten exposure. As to time point: patch test 1, 2 weeks after DPC sensitization. Treatment reported: therapeutic diphenylcyclopropenone sensitization with weekly scalp DPC. Germline values: CDR1 DFQATT, CDR2 SNEGSKA (reference sequence). Unmatched junction bases numbered 13, after V lost 5 bases and J lost 6 bases. This CDR3 spans 15 amino acids. TCRdb reanalysed the RACE reads using MiXCR and keeps one entry per CDR3 protein. Of more than 100,000 distinct CDR3 sequences listed, roughly 13% are singletons. The input for sequencing was whole blood, taken in connection with sensitization to the hapten diphenylcyclopropenone (DPC). The clonotype was recovered from a man between 18 and 29 years old with alopecia areata. Some clones in this sample may be carry-over from other donors' samples. The V call is TRBV20-1, the J call TRBJ1-2; 9 bases align to TRBD1. DNA of the CDR3: TGCAGTGCTTCCCTTGGGACAGGGATCAGAGATGGCTACACCTTC. Protein: CSASLGTGIRDGYTF.